This T cell receptor beta chain is drawn from a study of cytomegalovirus exposure and HLA in healthy donors. Across the study: HLA-typed donors were the source of roughly 85 million unique TCRs held in an early data release. Whole-study findings and limits: Per a prior analysis, the majority of TCR beta V segments were productive roughly 87% or roughly 30% of the time. Common viral pathogens (according to a later analysis) appeared linked to several of the most significant clusters. The investigators catalogued some 160 TCR beta chains as cytomegalovirus-associated.

Both 60 Vbeta primers and 13 Jbeta primers went into the PCR. The method was immunoSEQ multiplex PCR; TCRdb's version includes in-frame clones alone and lacks a portion of them. The table lists around 63,000 clones, roughly three quarters of them singletons, with 2.5% to 3.5% in the top ten. To note about this clone: The antigen is not known.

The sequencing sample was made of PBMCs. The clonotype comes from a woman aged 25 to 39 in good health and CMV-seronegative.

The CDR3 protein is CASSPRQLDTIYF. In DNA form, the CDR3 reads TGTGCCAGTAGTCCTCGACAGCTTGACACCATATATTTT. The chain couples TRBV19 to TRBJ1-3, with D maybe TRBD1 (5 bases). The CDR3 is 13 residues long. Trimming removed 5 bases at V and 8 bases at J, with 13 bases between. Germline CDR1 is LNHDA and CDR2 is SQIVND (reference sequence).